This TCR beta chain was identified in a study of blood T cells in healthy people across ages. Every donor gave around 10 milliliters of peripheral blood. Whole-study findings and limits: Long-lived donors had more naive CD4+ cells and higher diversity than aged donors.

There are many counts of this clonotype. The antigen is not known. The second PCR ran roughly 6 to 11 cycles with a sample-barcoded 5' primer and J-beta primers. One entry per CDR3 protein results from TCRdb running MiXCR on the 5' RACE reads. The sample carries some 1,500,000 distinct CDR3 sequences, 40% to 45% recorded once. Sample: blood. The sequence derives from a woman between 18 and 29 years old in good health.

This CDR3 reads CASSPTRIPTDTQYF. In DNA form, the CDR3 reads TGTGCCAGCAGCCCAACTCGGATCCCCACAGATACGCAGTATTTT. The V and J genes are TRBV7-2 and TRBJ2-3; no clear D. Germline assignment: CDR1 SGHTA and CDR2 FQGNSA. The germline V and J ends were trimmed by 5 bases and 2 bases, with 14 bases remaining between them. The CDR3 covers 15 residues. Full variable domain (rest looked up from reference TRBV7-2 and TRBJ2-3): GAGVSQSPSNKVTEKGKDVELRCDPISGHTALYWYRQSLGQGLEFLIYFQGNSAPDKSGLPSDRFSAERTGGSVSTLTIQRTQQEDSAVYLCASSPTRIPTDTQYFGPGTRLTVL.